This T cell receptor beta chain was recovered during a study of shared clonotypes between healthy human individuals. Study results and limitations: Roughly 5% of naive CD4 clonotypes were common to a few donors.

Healthy HIV-negative adults without recent acute infections or vaccinations served as donors. Germline CDR1 reads SEHNR; CDR2 reads FQNEAQ (reference sequence). The CDR3 runs 17 residues. Trimming left V 6 bases short and J 7 bases short, with 24 bases between. Assay used: immunoSEQ multiplex PCR; TCRdb lists only in-frame clones, some missing. The sample has around 1,000,000 clones, roughly 77% seen once. Notes on this clone: The antigen is undetermined.

The TCR was taken from a man aged 18 to 29 in good health. Some clones in this sample may be carry-over from other donors' samples. The chain is built from TRBV7-9 and TRBJ1-4; the D gene is possibly TRBD1 (5 bases). The source material was memory CD4+ T cells from PBMCs. As to subset: CD45RA-negative fraction. CDR3 amino acids: CASRATPQGSYGEKLFF. The CDR3, as DNA: TGTGCCAGCAGGGCTACGCCCCAGGGTTCGTATGGTGAAAAACTGTTTTTT.